Below are 30 T cell receptor beta chains sequenced from a single sample in a study of vaccination and CD4 T cells after COVID-19. TCRdb used MiXCR to reprocess the PCR reads, holding one entry per CDR3 protein. The sample has 15,000 to 20,000 distinct CDR3 sequences, 62% seen once; the top ten hold just over 1%. The sequenced sample was CD4+ T cells from blood, obtained before SARS-CoV-2 vaccination. The receptors here all came from a human donor who had recovered from COVID-19.

V gene TRBV12-3 or TRBV12-4 combines with J gene TRBJ2-5; 12 bases match TRBD2. CDR3 length equals 15 residues. Trimming at V came to 8 bases and at J to 4 bases, leaving 8 bases not matched to a gene. In DNA form, the CDR3 reads TGTGCCAGCTGCAGGCTAGCGGGAGGGGGAGAGACCCAGTACTTC. This codes for CASCRLAGGGETQYF.

The chain links TRBV20-1 to TRBJ2-1, with D possibly matching TRBD1 (5 bases). Germline V gives CDR1 DFQATT, CDR2 SNEGSKA (reference sequence). This CDR3 has 14 residues. With 6 bases removed from V and 0 bases from J, the gap between germline ends came to 12 bases. DNA of the CDR3: TGCAGTGCCCCGGCAGGGTTCTCCTACAATGAGCAGTTCTTC. It codes for CSAPAGFSYNEQFF.

V usage is TRBV5-4 and J usage is TRBJ2-3, with D perhaps TRBD2 (6 bases). Germline CDR1 and CDR2: SGHNT and YYREEE (reference sequence). V lost 0 bases and J 3 bases, leaving 11 bases between the germline ends. The CDR3 has 15 residues. For the CDR3, the DNA is TGTGCCAGCAGCTTGGAGGGACTGCCAACAGATACGCAGTATTTT. This encodes CASSLEGLPTDTQYF.

The chain has TRBV12-3 or TRBV12-4 and TRBJ2-3; 11 bases line up with TRBD1. The J segment lost 4 bases and the V segment lost 5 bases, leaving 5 bases of the junction unmatched. The CDR3 length is 15 residues. CDR3 in DNA: TGTGCCAGCAGTCGGACAGGGGGCATGGCAGATACGCAGTATTTT. Protein product: CASSRTGGMADTQYF.

This chain connects TRBV6-5 to TRBJ2-2; weak D call: TRBD2 (5 bases). Germline CDR1 and CDR2: MNHEY and SVGAGI. The CDR3 contains 15 residues. Trimming removed 4 bases at V and 7 bases at J, with 16 bases between. CDR3 amino acids: CASSSTLRAGGELFF. As DNA, the CDR3 is TGTGCCAGCAGTTCCACCCTTCGGGCGGGCGGGGAGCTGTTTTTT.

The sample holds a few counts of this clonotype. This sequence joins TRBV20-1 and TRBJ2-5; the D call may be TRBD1 or TRBD2 (5 bases each). V gave up 0 bases and J gave up 1 base, with 6 bases separating them. The CDR3 is 13 amino acids. Per the germline V gene, CDR1 is DFQATT and CDR2 is SNEGSKA (reference sequence). CDR3 residues: CSAREGTQETQYF. As DNA, the CDR3 is TGCAGTGCTAGAGAGGGGACCCAAGAGACCCAGTACTTC.

V gene TRBV11-3 combines with J gene TRBJ2-3; D is ambiguous. The CDR3 runs to 13 residues. Per germline, CDR1 SGHNT and CDR2 YENEEA. Trimming left V 4 bases short and J 8 bases short, with 13 bases between. DNA of the CDR3: TGTGCCAGCAGCTGGGCCCCTTCGGGTACGCAGTATTTT. Its protein is CASSWAPSGTQYF.

This chain joins TRBV19 and TRBJ1-5, with D tentatively TRBD1 (6 bases). There are 13 residues in the CDR3. Germline CDR1 LNHDA, CDR2 SQIVND (reference sequence). The germline V and J ends were trimmed by 7 bases and 4 bases, with 11 bases remaining between them. The CDR3 DNA reads as TGTGCCAGTATGCGAGGACAGAATCAGCCCCAGCATTTT. Residues: CASMRGQNQPQHF.

The chain couples TRBV2 to TRBJ2-2; 7 bases match TRBD1. Germline loops: CDR1 SNHLY, CDR2 FYNNEI. This CDR3 has 15 residues. Germline trimming cut 6 bases from V and 5 bases from J; bases unmatched to any gene: 9. In DNA form, the CDR3 reads TGTGCCAGCAGCGAAAACAGGGGATGGACCGGGGAGCTGTTTTTT. It yields the protein CASSENRGWTGELFF.

This chain joins TRBV19 and TRBJ2-2; D is unclear. CDR3 size: 16 residues. The germline V gene encodes CDR1 LNHDA and CDR2 SQIVND (reference sequence). The V end was cut by 3 bases, the J end by 1 base, with 12 bases between. CDR3 residues: CASSMPRTRNTGELFF. CDR3 coding DNA: TGTGCCAGTAGTATGCCGAGGACCCGGAACACCGGGGAGCTGTTTTTT.

This clonotype was seen only once. This chain links TRBV20-1 with TRBJ1-5; TRBD1 agrees at 7 bases. This CDR3 comprises 15 residues. The junction had 4 bases not matched to a gene; V was cut back by 0 bases and J by 2 bases. Germline CDR1 DFQATT, CDR2 SNEGSKA (reference sequence). In DNA form, the CDR3 reads TGCAGTGCTAGAGAAGCCAGGGGGGGCAATCAGCCCCAGCATTTT. Its translation: CSAREARGGNQPQHF.

This clonotype was observed a handful of times. The rearrangement links TRBV19 to TRBJ1-1; 9 bases line up with TRBD1. Trimming removed 5 bases from V and 6 bases from J; junction bases left unmatched: 7. Per the germline V gene, CDR1 is LNHDA and CDR2 is SQIVND (reference sequence). This CDR3 contains 14 residues. The CDR3 protein is CASSLGQGRAEAFF. The CDR3 region has the DNA TGTGCCAGTAGTCTCGGACAGGGGCGGGCTGAAGCTTTCTTT.

In this sample, this clonotype turned up once. V and J are TRBV27 and TRBJ1-1; possibly TRBD1 for D (5 bases). The CDR3 consists of 14 residues. V was shortened by 4 bases and J by 3 bases, with 12 bases between the two germline ends. Germline V lookup: CDR1 MNHEY, CDR2 SMNVEV (reference sequence). This chain's CDR3 is CASSSPGKDTEAFF. CDR3 in DNA: TGTGCCAGCAGTTCCCCAGGGAAAGACACTGAAGCTTTCTTT.

V gene TRBV5-4 combines with J gene TRBJ2-2, with 9 bases identical to TRBD1. V shed 4 bases and J 6 bases; nucleotides not matched to a gene: 16. This CDR3 spans 18 amino acids. Germline V gene sequence: CDR1 SGHNT, CDR2 YYREEE (reference sequence). The CDR3 nucleotides read TGTGCCAGCAGCCGAAACCCCCGGGACAGGGAATATGCCGGGGAGCTGTTTTTT. It yields the protein CASSRNPRDREYAGELFF.

The chain carries TRBV6-1 and TRBJ2-1; the D gene is possibly TRBD2 (7 bases). The CDR3 length is 15 residues. The germline gives CDR1 MNHNS, CDR2 SASEGT. V lost 6 bases to trimming and J lost 5 bases, with 17 bases between them. In DNA form, the CDR3 reads TGTGCCAGCAGCCTCCAAAGGGGGGGGCACAATGAGCAGTTCTTC. This encodes CASSLQRGGHNEQFF.

The chain uses TRBV20-1 and TRBJ1-1; the D is unclear. CDR1 and CDR2 (germline): DFQATT, SNEGSKA (reference sequence). V lost 2 bases, J lost 4 bases, and 17 bases lay in between. The CDR3 is 15 residues long. In DNA form, the CDR3 reads TGCAGTGCTAGAAAAACGGCTTTCCGAGGCACTGAAGCTTTCTTT. Residues: CSARKTAFRGTEAFF.

The chain carries TRBV20-1 and TRBJ1-3; 8 bases line up with TRBD1. Germline loops: CDR1 DFQATT, CDR2 SNEGSKA (reference sequence). This CDR3 spans 15 amino acids. V gave up 3 bases and J gave up 0 bases; unmatched junction bases: 4. The CDR3 loop is CSARDRESSGNTIYF. DNA for the CDR3: TGCAGTGCTAGGGACAGGGAGTCCTCTGGAAACACCATATATTTT.

This clonotype was seen only a few times. The chain joins TRBV20-1 to TRBJ2-7, with D tentatively TRBD2 (6 bases). Deletions cut 5 bases from V and 0 bases from J, with 26 bases between. The germline CDR1 and CDR2 sequences are DFQATT and SNEGSKA (reference sequence). CDR3 length: 18 amino acids. The CDR3 protein is CSAPHPPSGTQSSYEQYF. CDR3 bases: TGCAGTGCTCCACATCCCCCGTCCGGGACTCAGAGCTCCTACGAGCAGTACTTC.

This chain links TRBV20-1 with TRBJ2-7; 11 bases line up with TRBD2. Germline loops: CDR1 DFQATT, CDR2 SNEGSKA (reference sequence). The ends lost 3 bases at V and 3 bases at J; junction bases unmatched: 10. The CDR3 has 16 residues. The CDR3 reads CSASPVRGLAVYEQYF. For the CDR3, the DNA is TGCAGTGCTAGTCCAGTACGGGGACTAGCGGTCTACGAGCAGTACTTC.

CDR3 DNA: TGTGCCAGCAGCATCCCCCGGGGGCAGCACGAGCAGTACTTC. Translating gives CASSIPRGQHEQYF. The genes are TRBV21-1 and TRBJ2-7; the table calls TRBD1, which could not be checked here. TRBV21-1 counts as a pseudogene. This CDR3 contains 14 residues.

CDR3 DNA: TGTGCCAGCACGACCGGGACAGGGGGCTCTGAAGCTTTCTTT. Translated, it gives CASTTGTGGSEAFF. This chain connects TRBV12-3 or TRBV12-4 to TRBJ1-1, with 12 nucleotides matching TRBD1. This CDR3 has 14 amino acids. V dropped 7 bases and J dropped 6; count of bases not matched to a gene: 6.

The chain couples TRBV20-1 to TRBJ2-2, with 7 bases identical to TRBD2. Germline V CDR1 and CDR2: DFQATT, SNEGSKA (reference sequence). V gave up 6 bases and J gave up 5 bases; unmatched junction bases: 9. This CDR3 has 14 amino acids. CDR3 amino acids: CSAVGLGGTGELFF. The CDR3 DNA follows: TGCAGTGCCGTCGGACTAGGAGGTACCGGGGAGCTGTTTTTT.

This chain connects TRBV6-2 or TRBV6-3 to TRBJ2-3; 15 bases are a match to TRBD2. V lost 4 bases and J lost 6; bases outside the gene matches: 5. This CDR3 contains 16 residues. Germline-derived CDR1 and CDR2 are MNHEY and SVGEGT. CDR3 DNA sequence: TGTGCCAGCAGTTGGGGACTAGCGGGAGGACAGGATACGCAGTATTTT. Translated: CASSWGLAGGQDTQYF.

The chain has TRBV20-1 and TRBJ1-1; possibly TRBD1 for D (5 bases). Trimming cost V 6 bases and J 3 bases, with 20 bases left between them. The CDR3 totals 15 residues. Germline V gene data show CDR1 as DFQATT and CDR2 as SNEGSKA (reference sequence). The DNA for the CDR3 is TGCAGTGCCGTCGACGGCCGAAAGGGGTACACTGAAGCTTTCTTT. It translates to CSAVDGRKGYTEAFF.

This clonotype was seen only once. V and J are TRBV10-3 and TRBJ2-7; a weak D match, TRBD2 (6 bases). The germline CDR1 and CDR2 sequences are ENHRY and SYGVKD. V lost 10 bases and J 0 bases, leaving 16 bases between the germline ends. This CDR3 region has 14 residues. The chain's CDR3 is CATGPQRVSYEQYF. CDR3 nucleotides: TGTGCCACGGGACCTCAGCGGGTCTCCTACGAGCAGTACTTC.

This clonotype was observed a handful of times. This chain links TRBV20-1 with TRBJ2-3; the D is unclear. CDR1 is DFQATT, CDR2 SNEGSKA, per germline (reference sequence). The CDR3 length is 13 residues. Trimming cost V 0 bases and J 4 bases, with 8 bases left between them. CDR3 coding DNA: TGCAGTGCTAGAGACCCCGTCCCAGATACGCAGTATTTT. The encoded protein is CSARDPVPDTQYF.

This chain connects TRBV20-1 to TRBJ1-6, with D possibly TRBD1 on 5 matching bases. CDR1 DFQATT and CDR2 SNEGSKA come from the germline V gene (reference sequence). This CDR3 region has 14 residues. V was clipped by 4 bases and J by 7 bases, with 14 bases between them. CDR3 amino acids: CSANSLQENSPLHF. The CDR3 DNA reads TGCAGTGCTAATTCTCTACAGGAGAATTCACCCCTCCACTTT.

The gene calls are TRBV24-1 and TRBJ2-3; TRBD1 is a possible D gene (6 bases). Germline V gene data show CDR1 as KGHDR and CDR2 as SFDVKD. The V and J ends lost 2 bases and 2 bases respectively, with 10 bases between them. The CDR3 length is 15 residues. CDR3 in amino acids: CATSDSQGSTDTQYF. The CDR3 nucleotides are TGTGCCACCAGTGATTCTCAGGGGTCCACAGATACGCAGTATTTT.

This clonotype was seen a handful of times. The chain couples TRBV19 to TRBJ1-5, with TRBD1 matching 8 bases. V lost 9 bases to trimming and J lost 3 bases; unmatched junction nucleotides: 4. The CDR3 runs to 13 residues. Germline CDR1 LNHDA, CDR2 SQIVND (reference sequence). CDR3 DNA sequence: TGTGCCAGCCAGGACAGGGTCAATCAGCCCCAGCATTTT. It is translated as CASQDRVNQPQHF.

The chain is built from TRBV7-8 and TRBJ2-1, with unresolved D. Trimming pared 6 bases from V and 1 base from J, leaving 16 bases between. CDR1 and CDR2 from the germline V gene are SGHVS and FQNEAQ. CDR3 length: 16 amino acids. CDR3 residues: CASSLSRFRSYNEQFF. The CDR3 nucleotides are TGTGCCAGCAGTTTGTCCCGGTTCAGGTCCTACAATGAGCAGTTCTTC.